The 24 T cell receptor beta chains in this list originate from one sample, sequenced in a study of blood T cell repertoires in COVID-19. Clones were read by immunoSEQ multiplex PCR, and TCRdb kept only the in-frame ones, dropping some. The sample lists around 220,000 clones, 65% to 90% occurring once. The sample consisted of peripheral blood. These receptors all come from a human donor in a cohort sampled during active COVID-19.

The CDR3 DNA is TGTGCCAGCAGCTCGGCAAAGGGGGATACGCAGTATTTT. Protein product: CASSSAKGDTQYF. The chain combines TRBV7-2 with TRBJ2-3, with D possibly matching TRBD1 (5 bases). Trimming removed 4 bases from V and 6 bases from J, with 11 bases in between. Germline V lookup: CDR1 SGHTA, CDR2 FQGNSA. This CDR3 has 13 residues. Supplemented by reference TRBV7-2 and TRBJ2-3, the full variable domain reads GAGVSQSPSNKVTEKGKDVELRCDPISGHTALYWYRQSLGQGLEFLIYFQGNSAPDKSGLPSDRFSAERTGGSVSTLTIQRTQQEDSAVYLCASSSAKGDTQYFGPGTRLTVL.

This clone was seen just once. The chain uses TRBV2 and TRBJ2-4, with 11 nucleotides matching TRBD2. Trimming took 9 bases from V and 0 from J; bases not matched to a gene: 10. The CDR3 runs to 17 residues. CDR1 and CDR2 from the germline V gene are SNHLY and FYNNEI. This CDR3 is CARGVAGGTLAKNIQYF. DNA of the CDR3: TGTGCCAGGGGAGTAGCGGGAGGGACTCTAGCCAAAAACATTCAGTACTTC.

The CDR3 coding sequence is TGTGCCAGCAGCCAAACAGGGGACACTAATGAAAAACTGTTTTTT. Amino acids: CASSQTGDTNEKLFF. The chain is built from TRBV4-2 and TRBJ1-4; 7 bases fit TRBD1. The trim removed 2 bases at V and 2 bases at J, leaving 2 bases unmatched. Germline CDR1 is LGHNA and CDR2 is YNFKEQ. The CDR3 is 15 amino acids.

This clone was picked up a small number of times. CDR3: CASSPRGVADYNEQFF. The DNA of the CDR3 is TGTGCCAGCAGCCCAAGGGGTGTGGCGGATTACAATGAGCAGTTCTTC. The genes are TRBV7-9 and TRBJ2-1, with a weak D call TRBD1 (5 bases). The V end lost 5 bases, the J end lost 4 bases, and 18 bases lay between the germline ends. The CDR3 loop spans 16 amino acids. Germline V gene lookup returns CDR1 SEHNR and CDR2 FQNEAQ (reference sequence).

This chain connects TRBV24-1 to TRBJ1-2, with 9 bases that match TRBD1. The CDR3 contains 15 residues. Germline lookup yields CDR1 KGHDR and CDR2 SFDVKD. The V gene end was trimmed by 5 bases and the J gene end by 3 bases; junction bases not matched to a gene: 6. The CDR3 DNA reads as TGTGCCACCAGTGGTCCCGGGACAGGGTACTATGGCTACACCTTC. This sequence encodes CATSGPGTGYYGYTF.

This clone was picked up one time. The chain links TRBV28 to TRBJ2-1, with D maybe TRBD1 (7 bases). The CDR3 extends over 14 amino acids. Trimming stripped 6 bases from V and 1 base from J, with 10 bases between. Germline V gene data show CDR1 as MDHEN and CDR2 as SYDVKM. The CDR3 reads CASRSGGSYNEQFF. The CDR3 nucleotides read TGTGCCAGCAGGTCAGGGGGGTCCTACAATGAGCAGTTCTTC. The variable domain in full, with the rest retrieved from reference TRBV28 and TRBJ2-1, is DVKVTQSSRYLVKRTGEKVFLECVQDMDHENMFWYRQDPGLGLRLIYFSYDVKMKEKGDIPEGYSVSREKKERFSLILESASTNQTSMYLCASRSGGSYNEQFFGPGTRLTVL.

The V call is TRBV4-1, the J call TRBJ2-6; 7 bases fit TRBD1. After removal of 0 bases from V and 2 bases from J, the junction contained 1 base not matched to a gene. The CDR3 contains 16 residues. Germline-derived CDR1 and CDR2 are MGHRA and YSYEKL. CDR3 residues: CASSQDDRAGANVLTF. CDR3 coding DNA: TGCGCCAGCAGCCAAGATGACAGGGCTGGGGCCAACGTCCTGACTTTC.

The chain recombines TRBV5-4 with TRBJ2-7, with TRBD2 identical over 7 bases. Germline V CDR1 and CDR2: SGHNT, YYREEE (reference sequence). J gave up 4 bases and V 4 bases, and 8 bases lay outside the gene matches. The CDR3 covers 14 residues. The CDR3 nucleotides are TGTGCCAGCAGCACAAGCGGGATTGATTACGAGCAGTACTTC. This codes for CASSTSGIDYEQYF.

In regard to this clone: One junction end disagrees with the germline gene, perhaps due to a read error. The identical CDR3 is also encoded by other nucleotide sequences in the sample. The chain combines TRBV18 with TRBJ1-1; D not certain. Germline lookup yields CDR1 KGHSH and CDR2 LQKENI. The CDR3 has 13 amino acids. The CDR3 region is CASSPPINTEAFF. CDR3 DNA sequence: TGCGCCAGCTCACCACCTATCAACACTGAAGCTTTCTTT.

The chain has TRBV7-8 and TRBJ1-1, with 12 bases matching TRBD1. V trimming: 4 bases; J trimming: 5 bases; junction bases outside the gene matches: 5. Germline CDR1 and CDR2: SGHVS and FQNEAQ. CDR3 length: 15 residues. CDR3 sequence: CASSSRDRGQTEAFF. The CDR3 DNA reads TGTGCCAGCAGCTCCCGGGACAGGGGGCAAACTGAAGCTTTCTTT.

The rearrangement links TRBV9 to TRBJ2-5, with D possibly TRBD2 on 5 matching bases. CDR3 size: 14 residues. Trimming took off 0 bases at V and 4 bases at J, with 10 bases between the two ends. The germline V gene has CDR1 SGDLS and CDR2 YYNGEE. The CDR3 reads CASSVEPGRETQYF. DNA for the CDR3: TGTGCCAGCAGCGTAGAGCCGGGGAGAGAGACCCAGTACTTC. Looking up the rest from reference TRBV9 and TRBJ2-5 gives the full variable domain: DSGVTQTPKHLITATGQRVTLRCSPRSGDLSVYWYQQSLDQGLQFLIQYYNGEERAKGNILERFSAQQFPDLHSELNLSSLELGDSALYFCASSVEPGRETQYFGPGTRLLVL.

This clone was seen a handful of times. CDR3 nucleotide sequence: TGTGCCAGCAGCTTGGATGGGGCGGGAGGGCAAAACACCGGGGAGCTGTTTTTT. It specifies CASSLDGAGGQNTGELFF. The chain joins TRBV5-6 to TRBJ2-2; 9 nucleotides line up with TRBD2. CDR1 and CDR2 (germline): SGHDT, YYEEEE. The CDR3 sequence is 18 residues long. The ends lost 0 bases at V and 2 bases at J; junction bases unmatched: 8.

This clone was counted once. The chain joins TRBV30 to TRBJ1-4, with 7 positions matching TRBD1. V trimming: 4 bases; J trimming: 8 bases; junction bases outside the gene matches: 7. CDR3 size: 13 residues. CDR1 GTSNPN and CDR2 SVGIG come from the germline V gene (reference sequence). The CDR3 is CAWIRGRGEKLFF. CDR3 bases: TGTGCCTGGATTAGGGGGCGAGGGGAAAAACTGTTTTTT.

The chain uses TRBV29-1 and TRBJ2-7; 9 nucleotides match TRBD1. The CDR3 runs 12 residues. The V gene's germline CDR1 is SQVTM and CDR2 ANQGSEA. The V and J ends lost 6 bases and 6 bases, in that order; junction bases with no gene match: 6. CDR3 amino acids: CSVRTGVVEQYF. CDR3 DNA: TGCAGCGTGCGGACAGGGGTGGTCGAGCAGTACTTC.

The chain combines TRBV27 with TRBJ1-1; TRBD1 agrees at 7 bases. CDR3 length equals 14 residues. CDR1 is MNHEY and CDR2 is SMNVEV in the germline V gene (reference sequence). Unmatched junction bases numbered 5, after V lost 5 bases and J lost 2 bases. Written as DNA, the CDR3 is TGTGCCAGCAGTCGACAGGGCCCAAACACTGAAGCTTTCTTT. Translation gives CASSRQGPNTEAFF.

The V and J genes are TRBV19 and TRBJ2-7; the match to TRBD1 covers 9 bases. The ends lost 6 bases at V and 6 bases at J; junction bases unmatched: 9. Germline assignment: CDR1 LNHDA and CDR2 SQIVND (reference sequence). The CDR3 loop spans 14 amino acids. CDR3 DNA sequence: TGTGCCAGTAGGGAGGGACAGGGATCAAGCGAGCAGTACTTC. This gives the protein CASREGQGSSEQYF.

Written as DNA, the CDR3 is TGCGCCAGCAGCTTCGGAGGGCGTCGGGGGGAAAAACTGTTTTTT. It translates to CASSFGGRRGEKLFF. J is TRBJ1-4 and V is TRBV5-1; D perhaps matches TRBD1 (5 bases). The CDR3 has 15 residues. The V end was cut by 2 bases, the J end by 8 bases, with 16 bases between. Germline assignment: CDR1 SGHRS and CDR2 YFSETQ.

J is TRBJ1-3 and V is TRBV6-5; tentatively, D is TRBD1 (5 bases). V lost 6 bases and J 5 bases, leaving 17 bases between the germline ends. Per germline, CDR1 MNHEY and CDR2 SVGAGI. CDR3 length equals 15 residues. CDR3 amino acids: CASRYSPDNRNTIYF. DNA for the CDR3: TGTGCCAGCAGATACAGTCCGGACAATCGAAACACCATATATTTT.

CDR3 sequence: CASSLGSSFINEKLFF. The CDR3 bases are TGTGCCAGCAGCTTAGGTAGCAGCTTTATAAATGAAAAACTGTTTTTT. The chain employs TRBV7-9 and TRBJ1-4; no clear D gene. Germline-derived CDR1 and CDR2 are SEHNR and FQNEAQ (reference sequence). The CDR3 has 16 residues. The V end was cut by 1 base, the J end by 5 bases, with 14 bases between.

The chain couples TRBV7-2 to TRBJ2-6; 9 positions agree with TRBD2. With 3 bases clipped from V and 4 bases from J, the junction kept 4 bases outside the gene matches. The germline V gene encodes CDR1 SGHTA and CDR2 FQGNSA. This CDR3 spans 16 amino acids. CDR3 nucleotides: TGTGCCAGCAGCTTGGCTAGCGGGAAAGGGGCCAACGTCCTGACTTTC. Its protein is CASSLASGKGANVLTF.

This chain links TRBV18 with TRBJ1-1, with 7 bases aligning to TRBD1. The germline gives CDR1 KGHSH, CDR2 LQKENI. The V gene end was trimmed by 6 bases and the J gene end by 1 base; junction bases not matched to a gene: 14. This CDR3 has 17 amino acids. Here the CDR3 reads CASSIQGWGRTNTEAFF. The CDR3, as DNA: TGTGCCAGCTCGATACAGGGGTGGGGGCGGACGAACACTGAAGCTTTCTTT.

This clone was counted only a few times. The chain carries TRBV3-1 (or the pseudogene TRBV3-2) and TRBJ1-1; D gene ambiguous. The CDR3 contains 16 residues. Trimming removed 2 bases from V and 4 bases from J, with 17 bases in between. Germline-derived CDR1 and CDR2 are LGHDT and YNNKEL (reference sequence). CDR3 DNA sequence: TGTGCCAGCAGCCAAAGTCTCCCAGGACGGGGCACTGAAGCTTTCTTT. Amino acid sequence: CASSQSLPGRGTEAFF.

Remarks on this clone: Other DNA sequences in this specimen translate into the identical CDR3. V usage is TRBV9 and J usage is TRBJ1-2; unclear D gene. This CDR3 region has 11 residues. V lost 3 bases and J lost 4, with 4 bases in between. Germline-derived CDR1 and CDR2 are SGDLS and YYNGEE. Here the CDR3 DNA reads TGTGCCAGCAGCGCCCGCTATGGCTACACCTTC. Its translation: CASSARYGYTF. Full variable domain (remainder filled in from reference TRBV9 and TRBJ1-2): DSGVTQTPKHLITATGQRVTLRCSPRSGDLSVYWYQQSLDQGLQFLIQYYNGEERAKGNILERFSAQQFPDLHSELNLSSLELGDSALYFCASSARYGYTFGSGTRLTVV.

The chain combines TRBV2 with TRBJ1-2; D unclear. Germline-derived CDR1 and CDR2 are SNHLY and FYNNEI. The CDR3 spans 14 residues. V shed 4 bases and J shed 4 bases, with 13 bases lying between them. The chain's CDR3 is CASSGTGSGYGYTF. CDR3 nucleotide sequence: TGTGCCAGCAGTGGAACTGGTTCGGGCTATGGCTACACCTTC.